The sequence of this T cell receptor (beta chain) was determined in a study of monozygotic twins with inflammatory bowel disease (dated by TCRdb to between 2017 and 2020). General notes on the study: The complete study included approximately 30 monozygotic twin pairs: 19 IBD-discordant Danish pairs and nine German pairs, of which four were IBD-concordant and five were IBD-discordant. Disease-associated traits were sought mainly through comparisons between IBD patients and their genetically identical healthy co-twins within discordant pairs. Each individual had, on average, about 151 000 unique TCRalpha sequences and 181 000 unique TCRbeta sequences available for analysis.

The library was built by means of 5' RACE. Preparation of each TCR library used around 3.5 ug of total RNA. cDNA was synthesized with SMARTScribe reverse transcriptase in eight separate reactions per sample. During cDNA synthesis, template switching introduced unique molecular identifiers that contained a 6-nucleotide sample barcode. Two nested PCRs of about 16 and 10 cycles amplified the TCRalpha and TCRbeta cDNA, and bead purification followed each PCR. Before amplification, cDNA was treated with uracil DNA-glycosylase and purified using the QIAquick PCR purification kit. The second PCR added Illumina TruSeq-compatible adapters along with sample-specific barcodes. Library quality and concentration were checked on TapeStation and Qubit, and libraries were pooled at roughly 5.1 ng each. Sequencing of pooled libraries was carried out on an Illumina HiSeq2500 single-index Rapid Run using 2 x 100 bp reads and custom sequencing primers. On the authors' methods: UMI-based consensus assembly with MiGEC version 1.2.6 was used to correct PCR and sequencing errors. V(D)J alignment, clonotype assembly and CDR3 extraction were performed with MiXCR version 2.1.1. To normalise gene usage, clonotype sharing and MAIT/NKT TCR abundance, the top 1000, 10 000 and 20 000 clonotypes in each sample were analysed. After downsampling to 27 000 UMIs, diversity was calculated as the inverse Simpson index using the vegan R package. Paired Mann-Whitney U tests were applied to discordant twin pairs, and Benjamini-Hochberg correction was used for multiple testing. Following TCRdb reprocessing, every CDR3 protein sequence forms one entry, and DNA is not provided. Here the V and J calls rest on TCRdb's processing, not on the authors' analysis. The data table for this sample lists roughly 200,000 distinct CDR3 sequences. The ten biggest clones cover around 7.7% of the sample.

As encoded in the germline V gene (reference sequence), CDR1 is SGHNT while CDR2 is YYREEE. The CDR3 covers 14 residues, taking in both the cysteine and the phenylalanine. No DNA appears here. General findings and caveats noted by the study authors: Compared with healthy twins, IBD patients shared fewer clonotypes with other individuals, and the difference was most pronounced in patients with signs of disease activity. Differing immunosuppressive treatments among patients may have added background noise and inter-individual variability to the repertoires. IBD patients had lower TCRbeta repertoire diversity, measured by the inverse Simpson index, than their healthy co-twins. The analysis was unable to tell different T cell subtypes apart. Concordant and discordant twins showed no difference in repertoire similarity, possibly because of limited statistical power. No single strong signal or clonotype linked to IBD turned up in the results, so the idea that one exists was not supported.

From each donor, a roughly 2.5 ml peripheral blood sample was collected into PAXgene tubes and stored at -80 degrees C. Without any T cell sorting, total RNA was extracted from whole blood using the PAXgene blood miRNA kit on an automated QIAcube. Deep TCRalpha and TCRbeta repertoire profiling with unique molecular barcoding was performed on peripheral blood of monozygotic twin pairs concordant or discordant for inflammatory bowel disease. Smoking habits were recorded for all twin pairs, with individuals classified as current, former or never smokers. A word on this clonotype: It lacks a known antigen.

This TCR came from a human donor with ulcerative colitis or Crohn's disease, or a healthy co-twin of an affected twin (not recorded which). The chain joins TRBV5-4 to TRBJ1-1; the TCRdb call, TRBD1, lacks DNA for checking. The sequenced sample consisted of blood. The CDR3 reads CASSPGGGYTEAFF.